Listed below are T cell receptor beta chains from one sample, sequenced in a study of T-cell reconstitution after alpha-beta-depleted transplantation in children. TCRdb re-called the PCR reads through MiXCR, storing one row per CDR3 protein. Of over 550,000 distinct CDR3 sequences in the sample, 10% to 13% are singletons; the top ten hold 3.5% to 5%. The sample here was PBMCs from the stem cell graft donor, taken from the stem cell graft. These receptors originate from a human donor who donated a stem cell graft to a child with acute myeloid leukemia. The CDR3 runs from the conserved cysteine through the conserved F or W. Each record gives: D gene, J gene, V gene, clone size, CDR3 protein, CDR3 DNA. A D gene is named only where the DNA matches it firmly. Not every row has a clone size; where given, it reads once, few, many or a size class.

-,TRBJ2-1,TRBV6-2/TRBV6-3,many,CASSYRVVPYNEQFF,TGTGCCAGCAGTTATCGAGTAGTCCCCTACAATGAGCAGTTCTTC
TRBD2,TRBJ2-3,TRBV7-2,-,CASSDLAGLSVPDTQYF,TGTGCCAGCAGCGACCTAGCGGGACTATCAGTCCCGGATACGCAGTATTTT
-,TRBJ2-6,TRBV7-2,-,CASSWTVSGANVLTF,TGTGCCAGCAGCTGGACCGTGTCTGGGGCCAACGTCCTGACTTTC
TRBD2,TRBJ2-3,TRBV7-2,-,CASSSQILAGDTQYF,TGTGCCAGCAGCTCCCAGATACTAGCGGGAGATACGCAGTATTTT
-,TRBJ1-5,TRBV6-6,few,CASSEGLRPQHF,TGTGCCAGCAGTGAGGGACTACGGCCCCAGCATTTT
-,TRBJ2-3,TRBV9,many,CASSVVARTSTDTQYF,TGTGCCAGCAGCGTAGTCGCCAGAACTAGCACAGATACGCAGTATTTT
-,TRBJ2-1,TRBV6-1,-,CASSRDGGSGEQFF,TGTGCCAGCAGTCGAGATGGAGGGTCAGGGGAGCAGTTCTTC
-,TRBJ2-1,TRBV5-6,few,CASSLAGWVNEQFF,TGTGCCAGCAGCTTGGCAGGCTGGGTGAATGAGCAGTTCTTC
-,TRBJ2-3,TRBV5-1,many,CASRVSTDTQYF,TGCGCCAGTCGGGTTAGCACAGATACGCAGTATTTT
-,TRBJ2-7,TRBV5-1,many,CASSFYSGGGYEQYF,TGCGCCAGCAGCTTCTATTCCGGGGGCGGCTACGAGCAGTACTTC
-,TRBJ2-5,TRBV20-1,few,CSAPLIAQGETQYF,TGCAGTGCCCCCTTGATTGCTCAGGGAGAGACCCAGTACTTC
TRBD2,TRBJ2-1,TRBV24-1,few,CATSGFAGGKYNEQFF,TGTGCCACCAGTGGGTTTGCGGGAGGGAAATACAATGAGCAGTTCTTC
-,TRBJ1-1,TRBV30,few,CAWGERTEAFF,TGTGCCTGGGGGGAACGGACTGAAGCTTTCTTT
TRBD1,TRBJ1-3,TRBV6-5,few,CASCNRGLGNTIYF,TGTGCCAGCTGTAACAGGGGGCTAGGAAACACCATATATTTT
TRBD2,TRBJ2-3,TRBV7-2,many,CASSVSSGSSTDTQYF,TGTGCCAGCAGCGTATCTAGCGGCTCAAGCACAGATACGCAGTATTTT
TRBD2,TRBJ2-1,TRBV7-3,-,CASSLLASGSLGYNEQFF,TGTGCCAGCAGCTTACTGGCTAGCGGGAGCCTTGGGTACAATGAGCAGTTCTTC
TRBD2,TRBJ2-7,TRBV7-9,many,CASSLAGLDPREQYF,TGTGCCAGCAGCTTAGCGGGACTAGATCCCAGGGAGCAGTACTTC
TRBD2,TRBJ2-5,TRBV7-2,few,CASRSSGTVQETQYF,TGTGCCAGCAGGTCTAGCGGGACCGTCCAAGAGACCCAGTACTTC
TRBD1,TRBJ1-4,TRBV20-1,-,CSARGGTGLNEKLFF,TGCAGTGCTAGAGGTGGGACAGGGCTGAATGAAAAACTGTTTTTT
-,TRBJ2-2,TRBV6-5,few,CASSYSGQKNTGELFF,TGTGCCAGCAGTTACTCCGGTCAGAAGAACACCGGGGAGCTGTTTTTT
TRBD2,TRBJ2-2,TRBV5-1,many,CASSPSPTSGISTGELFF,TGCGCCAGCAGCCCCTCACCCACTAGCGGGATTTCCACCGGGGAGCTGTTTTTT
TRBD1,TRBJ1-1,TRBV12-3/TRBV12-4,few,CASKRQGWNTEAFF,TGTGCCAGCAAGCGACAGGGATGGAACACTGAAGCTTTCTTT
TRBD2,TRBJ2-3,TRBV2,-,CASRPRLAGVFADTQYF,TGTGCCAGCCGTCCGCGACTAGCGGGAGTTTTTGCAGATACGCAGTATTTT
-,TRBJ1-4,TRBV20-1,-,CSAARGYGGDSLFF,TGCAGTGCTGCGCGAGGTTATGGGGGGGACTCCCTGTTTTTT
-,TRBJ2-3,TRBV29-1,many,CSVEDLLRTDTQYF,TGCAGCGTTGAAGATCTTCTCCGCACAGATACGCAGTATTTT
-,TRBJ1-2,TRBV29-1,-,CSVAGLGYTF,TGCAGCGTTGCAGGCCTTGGCTACACCTTC
TRBD2,TRBJ2-3,TRBV9,-,CASSVTSGSWTDTQYF,TGTGCCAGCAGCGTTACTAGCGGGAGTTGGACAGATACGCAGTATTTT
-,TRBJ2-2,TRBV27,-,CASSFPKDGTGELFF,TGTGCCAGCAGTTTCCCCAAGGATGGCACCGGGGAGCTGTTTTTT
-,TRBJ1-2,TRBV7-8,many,CASSLPGAGYGYTF,TGTGCCAGCAGCTTACCGGGGGCTGGGTATGGCTACACCTTC
TRBD2,TRBJ2-2,TRBV4-2,many,CASSQDPSGRGTGELFF,TGTGCCAGCAGCCAAGATCCCAGCGGGAGGGGGACCGGGGAGCTGTTTTTT
TRBD2,TRBJ2-5,TRBV20-1,-,CSAPGAGVETQYF,TGCAGTGCTCCAGGAGCGGGAGTGGAGACCCAGTACTTC
-,TRBJ2-6,TRBV5-1,-,CASSWSSSGANVLTF,TGCGCCAGCAGCTGGAGCTCCTCTGGGGCCAACGTCCTGACTTTC
-,TRBJ2-3,TRBV25-1,few,CASSEGGLALADTQYF,TGTGCCAGCAGTGAAGGAGGGCTAGCGTTGGCAGATACGCAGTATTTT
-,TRBJ2-5,TRBV25-1,many,CASSSGGTAQETQYF,TGTGCCAGCAGTAGCGGAGGGACAGCTCAAGAGACCCAGTACTTC
TRBD1,TRBJ2-3,TRBV20-1,-,CSVGGPTGDTQYF,TGCAGTGTAGGGGGCCCTACGGGAGATACGCAGTATTTT
-,TRBJ2-3,TRBV7-9,few,CASSAGGAADTQYF,TGTGCCAGCAGCGCAGGGGGGGCAGCAGATACGCAGTATTTT
TRBD2,TRBJ2-1,TRBV9,-,CASRAGDWDNEQFF,TGTGCCAGCAGGGCGGGGGACTGGGACAATGAGCAGTTCTTC
-,TRBJ1-5,TRBV7-3,-,CASSLDSGQPQHF,TGTGCCAGCAGCTTAGACTCAGGCCAGCCCCAGCATTTT
TRBD1,TRBJ2-5,TRBV29-1,-,CSVRVQGRAGTQYF,TGCAGCGTTCGGGTACAGGGGCGGGCAGGGACCCAGTACTTC
-,TRBJ2-2,TRBV29-1,-,CSVLLTGELFF,TGCAGCGTTTTACTCACCGGGGAGCTGTTTTTT
-,TRBJ2-7,TRBV29-1,-,CSGKRGRMEEQYF,TGCAGCGGTAAGAGGGGAAGAATGGAGGAGCAGTACTTC
-,TRBJ2-7,TRBV7-9,few,CASSSTASSYEQYF,TGTGCCAGCAGCTCGACAGCTTCCTCCTACGAGCAGTACTTC
TRBD2,TRBJ2-7,TRBV20-1,-,CSAGRGASGRGEQYF,TGCAGTGCTGGCCGTGGGGCTAGCGGGAGGGGCGAGCAGTACTTC
-,TRBJ2-2,TRBV4-2,-,CASSQDPGEVTGELFF,TGTGCCAGCAGCCAAGACCCAGGGGAGGTCACCGGGGAGCTGTTTTTT
TRBD2,TRBJ2-1,TRBV11-2,-,CASSPIERGNYNEQFF,TGTGCCAGCAGCCCAATCGAGCGGGGTAATTACAATGAGCAGTTCTTT
TRBD2,TRBJ2-4,TRBV20-1,-,CSARDRLAEAKNIQYF,TGCAGTGCTAGAGATAGGCTAGCGGAAGCCAAAAACATTCAGTACTTC
TRBD2,TRBJ2-7,TRBV28,few,CASSPPGLAGPTGEQYF,TGTGCCAGCAGTCCCCCCGGACTAGCGGGACCCACTGGTGAGCAGTACTTC
-,TRBJ2-7,TRBV20-1,few,CRAGVPYEQYF,TGCAGGGCAGGGGTCCCCTACGAGCAGTACTTC
TRBD2,TRBJ2-2,TRBV20-1,few,CSARVLAGGAGELFF,TGCAGTGCTAGGGTACTAGCGGGAGGGGCCGGGGAGCTGTTTTTT